These 18 T cell receptor beta chains came from one sample sequenced in a study of OX40 agonist ivuxolimab in advanced cancers. Produced via immunoSEQ multiplex PCR; TCRdb's table is partial and in-frame only. The sample carries about 52,000 clones, around 85% recorded once. The input for sequencing was CD4+ or CD8+ T cells sorted from blood, taken in a trial of the OX40 agonist ivuxolimab. The receptors come from an adult with an advanced solid tumor such as melanoma, head and neck, liver or kidney cancer.

The rearrangement joins TRBV9 to TRBJ1-2; D not certain. CDR3 length: 12 amino acids. Trimming cost V 2 bases and J 5 bases, with 7 bases left between them. CDR1 and CDR2 (germline): SGDLS, YYNGEE. DNA for the CDR3: TGTGCCAGCAGCGTCGGTCATTATGGCTACACCTTC. Translation: CASSVGHYGYTF.

The V and J genes are TRBV30 and TRBJ1-6; the match to TRBD1 covers 9 bases. V shed 4 bases and J 6 bases; nucleotides not matched to a gene: 7. Germline V lookup: CDR1 GTSNPN, CDR2 SVGIG (reference sequence). CDR3 size: 15 residues. The CDR3 nucleotides read TGTGCCTGGATTTCCATGACAGGGGGTAATTCACCCCTCCACTTT. Its translation is CAWISMTGGNSPLHF.

The chain combines TRBV6-5 with TRBJ2-5, with 8 nucleotides matching TRBD2. The V and J ends lost 4 bases and 1 base, in that order; junction bases with no gene match: 8. This CDR3 is built from 16 residues. The germline V gene encodes CDR1 MNHEY and CDR2 SVGAGI. The CDR3 reads CASSLGSGGLQETQYF. The CDR3 DNA reads as TGTGCCAGCAGTTTGGGCAGCGGGGGACTCCAAGAGACCCAGTACTTC.

This clone was counted once. In DNA, the CDR3 is TGTGCCAGTAGTATGTCAGGGGCCTACGAGCAGTACTTC. Its protein product is CASSMSGAYEQYF. The chain carries TRBV19 and TRBJ2-7; tentative D call: TRBD1 (6 bases). Germline lookup yields CDR1 LNHDA and CDR2 SQIVND (reference sequence). Trimming cost V 3 bases and J 2 bases, with 8 bases left between them. This CDR3 comprises 13 residues.

This chain joins TRBV6-5 and TRBJ1-4, with D tentatively TRBD1 (5 bases). V was clipped by 11 bases and J by 6 bases, with 16 bases between them. In germline, CDR1 is MNHEY, CDR2 SVGAGI. The CDR3 runs 13 residues. CDR3: CACRGGLDEKLFF. The CDR3 DNA reads as TGTGCCTGTCGCGGGGGACTGGATGAAAAACTGTTTTTT.

The chain combines TRBV27 with TRBJ2-1; TRBD2 agrees at 13 bases. The trim removed 6 bases at V and 8 bases at J, leaving 7 bases unmatched. This CDR3 comprises 15 residues. Per germline, CDR1 MNHEY and CDR2 SMNVEV (reference sequence). Here the CDR3 DNA reads TGTGCCAGCAGGATCACTAGCGGGGGGGCATATGAGCAGTTCTTC. Its translation: CASRITSGGAYEQFF.

The chain uses TRBV19 and TRBJ2-1; D is ambiguous. CDR1 and CDR2 from the germline V gene are LNHDA and SQIVND (reference sequence). V was clipped by 6 bases and J by 3 bases, with 9 bases between them. CDR3 length equals 13 residues. The CDR3 region is CASRSDYYNEQFF. For the CDR3, the DNA is TGTGCCAGTAGGTCCGATTACTACAATGAGCAGTTCTTC.

This sequence joins TRBV7-9 and TRBJ1-2; TRBD1 might be the D (5 bases). This CDR3 contains 17 residues. Trimming shortened V by 5 bases and J by 0 bases, and 19 bases separated the two germline ends. In germline, CDR1 is SEHNR, CDR2 FQNEAQ (reference sequence). CDR3 nucleotides: TGTGCCAGCAGCCCGGCCCAAGGACACACTACTAACTATGGCTACACCTTC. This encodes CASSPAQGHTTNYGYTF.

The chain carries TRBV4-1 and TRBJ1-2; unclear D gene. Deletions cut 0 bases from V and 1 base from J, with 9 bases between. CDR1 is MGHRA and CDR2 is YSYEKL in the germline V gene. The CDR3 is 15 residues long. CDR3 sequence (DNA): TGCGCCAGCAGCCAAGAATCCGGGTTTAACTATGGCTACACCTTC. Translated: CASSQESGFNYGYTF.

This chain joins TRBV13 and TRBJ2-1; D gene ambiguous. Germline-derived CDR1 and CDR2 are PRHDT and FYEKMQ (reference sequence). This CDR3 spans 11 amino acids. V dropped 3 bases and J dropped 6 bases, with 3 bases sitting between them. Written as DNA, the CDR3 is TGTGCCAGCAGCTTTGGCAATGAGCAGTTCTTC. This translates into CASSFGNEQFF. Full variable domain (remainder filled in from reference TRBV13 and TRBJ2-1): AAGVIQSPRHLIKEKRETATLKCYPIPRHDTVYWYQQGPGQDPQFLISFYEKMQSDKGSIPDRFSAQQFSDYHSELNMSSLELGDSALYFCASSFGNEQFFGPGTRLTVL.

The chain joins TRBV19 to TRBJ1-5, with 9 bases lining up with TRBD1. Germline loops: CDR1 LNHDA, CDR2 SQIVND (reference sequence). V shed 5 bases and J 5 bases; nucleotides not matched to a gene: 4. The CDR3 loop spans 14 amino acids. The CDR3 sequence: CASSLWTGDQPQHF. CDR3 in DNA: TGTGCCAGTAGTCTGTGGACAGGGGATCAGCCCCAGCATTTT.

The V call is TRBV29-1, the J call TRBJ1-2; D remains ambiguous. Germline-derived CDR1 and CDR2 are SQVTM and ANQGSEA. The CDR3 has 13 amino acids. Trimming removed 0 bases at V and 5 bases at J, with 10 bases between. Here the CDR3 reads CSVEDQVLYGYTF. CDR3 coding DNA: TGCAGCGTTGAAGATCAGGTACTATATGGCTACACCTTC.

The chain uses TRBV7-2 and TRBJ2-7, with TRBD1 matching over 7 bases. Germline V gene data show CDR1 as SGHTA and CDR2 as FQGNSA. V was pared by 4 bases and J by 2 bases, with 2 bases of the junction left unmatched. This CDR3 is 13 amino acids long. In DNA form, the CDR3 reads TGTGCCAGCAGCTGGGGACAGACCTACGAGCAGTACTTC. It specifies CASSWGQTYEQYF.

This chain uses TRBV10-3 with TRBJ2-7, with D tentatively TRBD1 (5 bases). The length of the CDR3 is 16 residues. Germline V lookup: CDR1 ENHRY, CDR2 SYGVKD. Trimming left V 5 bases short and J 0 bases short, with 17 bases between. For the CDR3, the DNA is TGTGCCATCAGTAACCCCGGACACTTGAGCTCCTACGAGCAGTACTTC. Translation gives CAISNPGHLSSYEQYF.

The chain has TRBV7-9 and TRBJ2-7; perhaps TRBD1 as D (6 bases). The CDR3 has 15 residues. V lost 6 bases, J lost 4 bases, and 19 bases lay in between. Germline lookup yields CDR1 SEHNR and CDR2 FQNEAQ (reference sequence). The DNA for the CDR3 is TGTGCCAGCAGAGCCGGCTTTGGGGGCGGGTACGAGCAGTACTTC. Its protein is CASRAGFGGGYEQYF.

The V gene is TRBV7-9, the J gene TRBJ1-5; no definite D call. Germline V lookup: CDR1 SEHNR, CDR2 FQNEAQ (reference sequence). The CDR3 contains 12 residues. Trimming took off 1 base at V and 7 bases at J, with 5 bases between the two ends. The CDR3 is CASSLGGQPQHF. CDR3 bases: TGTGCCAGCAGCTTAGGTGGGCAGCCCCAGCATTTT. The full variable domain, rest sourced from reference TRBV7-9 and TRBJ1-5, is DTGVSQNPRHKITKRGQNVTFRCDPISEHNRLYWYRQTLGQGPEFLTYFQNEAQLEKSRLLSDRFSAERPKGSFSTLEIQRTEQGDSAMYLCASSLGGQPQHFGDGTRLSIL.

As regards this clone: One junction end disagrees with the germline gene, perhaps due to a read error. This chain joins TRBV10-3 and TRBJ2-4, with 10 bases fitting TRBD1. The CDR3 has 15 residues. Germline CDR1 and CDR2: ENHRY and SYGVKD. As DNA, the CDR3 is TGTGCCATCGGTGACAGGGGGCAAAGCAAAAACATTCAGTACTTC. Its translation is CAIGDRGQSKNIQYF.

This clone showed up just once. The chain combines TRBV2 with TRBJ2-1, with a tentative D call TRBD1 (6 bases). The CDR3 consists of 15 residues. V was pared by 3 bases and J by 4 bases, with 13 bases between. CDR1 is SNHLY and CDR2 is FYNNEI in the germline V gene. CDR3 sequence reads: CASSDSGGEYNEQFF. In DNA, the CDR3 is TGTGCCAGCAGTGATTCTGGGGGCGAATACAATGAGCAGTTCTTC.